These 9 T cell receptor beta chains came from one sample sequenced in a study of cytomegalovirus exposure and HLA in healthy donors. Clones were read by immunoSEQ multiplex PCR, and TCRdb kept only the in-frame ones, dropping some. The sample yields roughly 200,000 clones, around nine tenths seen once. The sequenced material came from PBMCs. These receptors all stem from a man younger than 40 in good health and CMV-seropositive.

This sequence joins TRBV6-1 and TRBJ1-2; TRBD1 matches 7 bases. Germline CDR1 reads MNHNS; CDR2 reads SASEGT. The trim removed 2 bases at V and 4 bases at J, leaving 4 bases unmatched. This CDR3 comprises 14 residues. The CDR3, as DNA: TGTGCCAGCAGTGAATCAGGACAGGTCTATGGCTACACCTTC. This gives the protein CASSESGQVYGYTF.

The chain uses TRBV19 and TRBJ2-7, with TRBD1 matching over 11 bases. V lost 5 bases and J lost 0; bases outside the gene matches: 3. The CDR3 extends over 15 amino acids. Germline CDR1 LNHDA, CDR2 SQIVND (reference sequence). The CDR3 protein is CASSEGTGGSYEQYF. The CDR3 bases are TGTGCCAGTAGTGAGGGGACAGGGGGCTCCTACGAGCAGTACTTC.

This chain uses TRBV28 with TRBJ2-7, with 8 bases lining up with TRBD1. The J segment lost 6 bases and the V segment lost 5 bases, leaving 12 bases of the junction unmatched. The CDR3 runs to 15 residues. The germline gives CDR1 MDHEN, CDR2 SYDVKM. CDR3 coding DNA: TGTGCCAGCAGTCTGGGGACAGGTGGTCGAATCGAGCAGTACTTC. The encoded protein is CASSLGTGGRIEQYF.

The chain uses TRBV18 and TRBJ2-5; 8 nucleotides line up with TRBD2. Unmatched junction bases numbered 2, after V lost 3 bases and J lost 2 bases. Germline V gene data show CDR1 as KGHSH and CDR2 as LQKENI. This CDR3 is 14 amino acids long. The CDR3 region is CASSPRLAQETQYF. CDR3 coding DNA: TGTGCCAGCTCACCGAGACTAGCGCAAGAGACCCAGTACTTC.

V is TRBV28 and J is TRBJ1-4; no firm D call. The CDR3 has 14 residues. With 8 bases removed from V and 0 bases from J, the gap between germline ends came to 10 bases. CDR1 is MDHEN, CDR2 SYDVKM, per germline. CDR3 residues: CASARGATNEKLFF. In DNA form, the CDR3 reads TGTGCCAGCGCCCGAGGAGCAACTAATGAAAAACTGTTTTTT.

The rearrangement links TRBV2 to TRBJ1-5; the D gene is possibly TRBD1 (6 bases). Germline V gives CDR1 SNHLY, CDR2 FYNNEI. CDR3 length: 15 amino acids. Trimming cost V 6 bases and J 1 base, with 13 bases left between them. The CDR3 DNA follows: TGTGCCAGCAGGTTGGACAGTTTGAGCAATCAGCCCCAGCATTTT. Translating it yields CASRLDSLSNQPQHF.

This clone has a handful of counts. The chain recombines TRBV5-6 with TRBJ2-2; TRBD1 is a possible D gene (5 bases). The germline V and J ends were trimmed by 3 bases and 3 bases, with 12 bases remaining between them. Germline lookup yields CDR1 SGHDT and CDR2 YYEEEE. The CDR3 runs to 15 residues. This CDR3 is CASSYPQGYTGELFF. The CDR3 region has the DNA TGTGCCAGCAGCTACCCCCAGGGATACACCGGGGAGCTGTTTTTT.

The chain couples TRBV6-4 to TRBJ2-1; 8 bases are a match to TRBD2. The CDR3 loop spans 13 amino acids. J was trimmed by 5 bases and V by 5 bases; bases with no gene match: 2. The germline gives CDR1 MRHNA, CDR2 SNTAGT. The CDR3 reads CASSSGSNNEQFF. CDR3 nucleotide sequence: TGTGCCAGCAGTAGCGGGAGTAACAATGAGCAGTTCTTC.

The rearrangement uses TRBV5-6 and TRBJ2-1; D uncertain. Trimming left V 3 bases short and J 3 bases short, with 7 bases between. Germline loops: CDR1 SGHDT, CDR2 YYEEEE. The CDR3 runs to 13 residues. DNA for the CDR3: TGTGCCAGCAGCTCTTTGGGCTACAATGAGCAGTTCTTC. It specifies CASSSLGYNEQFF.